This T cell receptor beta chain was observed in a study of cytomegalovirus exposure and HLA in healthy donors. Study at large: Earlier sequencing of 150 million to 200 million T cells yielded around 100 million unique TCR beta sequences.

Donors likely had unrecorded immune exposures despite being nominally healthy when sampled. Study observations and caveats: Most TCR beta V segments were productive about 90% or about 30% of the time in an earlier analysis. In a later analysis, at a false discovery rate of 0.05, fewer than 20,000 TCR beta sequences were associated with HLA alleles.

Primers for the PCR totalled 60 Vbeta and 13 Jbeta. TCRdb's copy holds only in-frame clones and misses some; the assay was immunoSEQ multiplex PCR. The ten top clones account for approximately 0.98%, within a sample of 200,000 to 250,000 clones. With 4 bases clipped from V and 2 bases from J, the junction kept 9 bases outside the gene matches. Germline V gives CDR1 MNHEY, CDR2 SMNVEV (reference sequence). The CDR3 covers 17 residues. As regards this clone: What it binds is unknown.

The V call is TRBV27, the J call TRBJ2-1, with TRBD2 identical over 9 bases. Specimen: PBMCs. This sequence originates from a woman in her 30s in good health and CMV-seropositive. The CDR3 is CASSSPATSGTYNEQFF. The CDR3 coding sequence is TGTGCCAGCAGTTCCCCCGCGACTAGCGGAACCTACAATGAGCAGTTCTTC.